The sequence of this T cell receptor beta chain was determined in a study of spatial heterogeneity in lung cancer. For the study at large: Sequence detection consistently recorded a greater number of beta-chain than alpha-chain sequences.

Germline V CDR1 and CDR2: LNHNV, YYDKDF (reference sequence). CDR3 length: 15 amino acids. V gave up 0 bases and J gave up 3 bases, with 11 bases separating them. Using its own MiXCR run on the 5' RACE reads, TCRdb lists one record per CDR3 protein. This table holds more than 65,000 distinct CDR3 sequences, about 8.5% found once. Time point denoted: sample taken at primary tumor resection. The table lists this clonotype with many counts. The V call is TRBV15, the J call TRBJ1-1; D possibly corresponds to TRBD1 (5 bases). The sequences come from PBMCs, collected at surgery. This TCR derives from a male donor with early-stage non-small cell lung cancer. Here the CDR3 reads CATSRDQGMDTEAFF. The CDR3 DNA sequence: TGTGCCACCAGCAGAGATCAGGGAATGGACACTGAAGCTTTCTTT.